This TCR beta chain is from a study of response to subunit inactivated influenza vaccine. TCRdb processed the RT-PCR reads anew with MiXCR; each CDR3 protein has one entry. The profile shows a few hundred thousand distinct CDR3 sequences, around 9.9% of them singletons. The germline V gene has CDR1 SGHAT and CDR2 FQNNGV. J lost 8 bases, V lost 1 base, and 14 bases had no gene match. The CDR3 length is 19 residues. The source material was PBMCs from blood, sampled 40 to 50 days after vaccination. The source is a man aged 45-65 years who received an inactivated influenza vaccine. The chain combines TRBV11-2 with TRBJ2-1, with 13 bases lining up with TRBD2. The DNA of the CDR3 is TGTGCCAGCAGCTTAGTTGGAGGACTAGCGGGAGTGATTGGGGATGAGCAGTTCTTC. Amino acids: CASSLVGGLAGVIGDEQFF.